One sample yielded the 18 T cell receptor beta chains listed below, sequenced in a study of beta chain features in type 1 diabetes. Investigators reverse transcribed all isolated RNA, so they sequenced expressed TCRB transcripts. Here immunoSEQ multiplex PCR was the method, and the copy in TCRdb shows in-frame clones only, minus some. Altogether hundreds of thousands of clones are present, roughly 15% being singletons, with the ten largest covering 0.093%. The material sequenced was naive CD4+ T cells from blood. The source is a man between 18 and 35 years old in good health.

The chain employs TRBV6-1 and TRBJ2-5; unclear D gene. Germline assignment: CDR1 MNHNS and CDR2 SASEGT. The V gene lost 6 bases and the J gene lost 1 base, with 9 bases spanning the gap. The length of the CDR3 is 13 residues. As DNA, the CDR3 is TGTGCCAGCAGCGCGGTCCGCCAAGAGACCCAGTACTTC. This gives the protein CASSAVRQETQYF.

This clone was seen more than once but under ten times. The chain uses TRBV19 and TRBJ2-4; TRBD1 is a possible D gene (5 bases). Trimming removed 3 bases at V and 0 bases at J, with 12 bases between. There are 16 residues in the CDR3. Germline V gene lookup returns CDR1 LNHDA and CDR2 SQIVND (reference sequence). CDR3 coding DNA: TGTGCCAGTAGTATCGACAGAGTTCTAGCCAAAAACATTCAGTACTTC. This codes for CASSIDRVLAKNIQYF. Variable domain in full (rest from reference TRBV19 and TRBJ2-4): DGGITQSPKYLFRKEGQNVTLSCEQNLNHDAMYWYRQDPGQGLRLIYYSQIVNDFQKGDIAEGYSVSREKKESFPLTVTSAQKNPTAFYLCASSIDRVLAKNIQYFGAGTRLSVL.

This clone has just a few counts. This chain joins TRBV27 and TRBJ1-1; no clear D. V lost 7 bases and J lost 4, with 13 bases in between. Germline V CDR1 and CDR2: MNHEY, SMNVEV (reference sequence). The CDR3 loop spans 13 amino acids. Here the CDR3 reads CASNLNRGTEAFF. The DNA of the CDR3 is TGTGCCAGCAATCTCAATCGGGGCACTGAAGCTTTCTTT.

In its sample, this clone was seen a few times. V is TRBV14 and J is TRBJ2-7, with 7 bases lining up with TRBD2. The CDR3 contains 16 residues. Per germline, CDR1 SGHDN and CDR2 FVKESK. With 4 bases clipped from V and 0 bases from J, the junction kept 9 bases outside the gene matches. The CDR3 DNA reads TGTGCCAGCAGCCCCCTGGATGGCGGGAGCTCCTACGAGCAGTACTTC. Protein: CASSPLDGGSSYEQYF.

The CDR3 protein is CASSPLLAVSTDTQYF. In DNA form, the CDR3 reads TGTGCCAGCTCACCCTTACTAGCGGTTAGCACAGATACGCAGTATTTT. The chain carries TRBV18 and TRBJ2-3; 8 bases align to TRBD2. The J segment lost 0 bases and the V segment lost 3 bases, leaving 5 bases of the junction unmatched. The CDR3 contains 16 residues. Germline V lookup: CDR1 KGHSH, CDR2 LQKENI.

Written as DNA, the CDR3 is TGCGCCAGCAGCTTGTCCCTTAGCGGGAGAGAGACCCAGTACTTC. It translates to CASSLSLSGRETQYF. The rearrangement joins TRBV5-1 to TRBJ2-5, with 9 bases aligning to TRBD2. The CDR3 is 15 residues long. CDR1 and CDR2 (germline): SGHRS, YFSETQ. Trimming cost V 1 base and J 4 bases; bases outside gene matches: 5.

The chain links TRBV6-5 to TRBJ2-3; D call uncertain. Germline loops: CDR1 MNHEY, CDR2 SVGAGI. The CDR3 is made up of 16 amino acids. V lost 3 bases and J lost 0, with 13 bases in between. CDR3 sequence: CASSYGPVPSTDTQYF. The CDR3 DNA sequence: TGTGCCAGCAGTTATGGGCCCGTCCCTAGCACAGATACGCAGTATTTT.

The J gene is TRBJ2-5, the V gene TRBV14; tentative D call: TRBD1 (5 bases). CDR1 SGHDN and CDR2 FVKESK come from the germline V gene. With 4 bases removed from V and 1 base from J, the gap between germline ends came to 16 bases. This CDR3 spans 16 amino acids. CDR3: CASSLRQFFGQETQYF. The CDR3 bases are TGTGCCAGCAGCCTAAGACAGTTTTTCGGCCAAGAGACCCAGTACTTC.

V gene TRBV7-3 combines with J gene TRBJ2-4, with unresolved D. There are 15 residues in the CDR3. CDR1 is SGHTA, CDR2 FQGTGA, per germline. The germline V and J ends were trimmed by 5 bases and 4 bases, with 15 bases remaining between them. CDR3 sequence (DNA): TGTGCCAGCAGCCCTCAGGCGGCCCAGAAAAACATTCAGTACTTC. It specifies CASSPQAAQKNIQYF.

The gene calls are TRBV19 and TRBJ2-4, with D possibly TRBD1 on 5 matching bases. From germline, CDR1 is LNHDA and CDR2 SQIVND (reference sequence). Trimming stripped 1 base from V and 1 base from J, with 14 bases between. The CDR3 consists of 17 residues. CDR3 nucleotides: TGTGCCAGTAGTATAGCAACAGGTGACCTGGCCAAAAACATTCAGTACTTC. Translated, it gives CASSIATGDLAKNIQYF.

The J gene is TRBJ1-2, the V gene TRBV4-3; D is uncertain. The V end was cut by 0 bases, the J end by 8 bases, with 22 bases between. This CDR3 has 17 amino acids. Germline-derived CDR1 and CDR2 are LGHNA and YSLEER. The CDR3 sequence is CASSQDRPAGRAEGYTF. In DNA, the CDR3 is TGCGCCAGCAGCCAAGATCGCCCCGCCGGAAGGGCCGAGGGCTACACCTTC.

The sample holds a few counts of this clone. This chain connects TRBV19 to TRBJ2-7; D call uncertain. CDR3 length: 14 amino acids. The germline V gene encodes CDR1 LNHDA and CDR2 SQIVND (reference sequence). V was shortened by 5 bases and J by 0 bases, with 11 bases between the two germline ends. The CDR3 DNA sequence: TGTGCCAGTAGTTTTGGCCGGAGCTCCTACGAGCAGTACTTC. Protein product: CASSFGRSSYEQYF.

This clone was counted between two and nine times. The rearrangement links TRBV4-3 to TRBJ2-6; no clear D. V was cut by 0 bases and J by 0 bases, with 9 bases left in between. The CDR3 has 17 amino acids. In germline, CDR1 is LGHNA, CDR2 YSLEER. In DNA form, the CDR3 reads TGCGCCAGCAGCCAAGATCTGGGGAACTCTGGGGCCAACGTCCTGACTTTC. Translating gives CASSQDLGNSGANVLTF.

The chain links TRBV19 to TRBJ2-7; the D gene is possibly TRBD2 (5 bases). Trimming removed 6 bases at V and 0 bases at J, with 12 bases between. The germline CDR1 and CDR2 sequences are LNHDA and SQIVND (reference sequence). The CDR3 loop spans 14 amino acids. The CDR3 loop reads CASRVRVTSYEQYF. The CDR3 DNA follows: TGTGCCAGTAGGGTGAGGGTTACCTCCTACGAGCAGTACTTC.

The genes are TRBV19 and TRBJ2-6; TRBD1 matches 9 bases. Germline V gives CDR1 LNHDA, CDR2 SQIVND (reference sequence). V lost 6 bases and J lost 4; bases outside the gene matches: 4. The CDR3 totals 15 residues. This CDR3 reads CASRDRGLGANVLTF. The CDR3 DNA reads TGTGCCAGTAGGGACAGGGGACTGGGGGCCAACGTCCTGACTTTC.

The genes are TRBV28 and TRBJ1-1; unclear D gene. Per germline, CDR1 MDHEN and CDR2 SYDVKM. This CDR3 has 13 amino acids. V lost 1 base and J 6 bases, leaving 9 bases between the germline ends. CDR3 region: CASSLLRRSEAFF. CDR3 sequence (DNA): TGTGCCAGCAGTTTATTGAGGCGGTCTGAAGCTTTCTTT.

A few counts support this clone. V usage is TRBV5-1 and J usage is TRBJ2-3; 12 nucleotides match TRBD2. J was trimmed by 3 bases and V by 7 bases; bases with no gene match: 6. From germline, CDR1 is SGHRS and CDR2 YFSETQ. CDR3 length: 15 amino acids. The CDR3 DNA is TGCGCCAGCTGGGCGACTAGCGGGGGAACAGATACGCAGTATTTT. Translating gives CASWATSGGTDTQYF.

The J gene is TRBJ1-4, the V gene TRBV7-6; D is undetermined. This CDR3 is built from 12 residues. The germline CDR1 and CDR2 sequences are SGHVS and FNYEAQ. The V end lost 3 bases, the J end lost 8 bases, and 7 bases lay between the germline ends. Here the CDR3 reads CASSLGMEKLFF. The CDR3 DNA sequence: TGTGCCAGCAGCTTGGGAATGGAAAAACTGTTTTTT.